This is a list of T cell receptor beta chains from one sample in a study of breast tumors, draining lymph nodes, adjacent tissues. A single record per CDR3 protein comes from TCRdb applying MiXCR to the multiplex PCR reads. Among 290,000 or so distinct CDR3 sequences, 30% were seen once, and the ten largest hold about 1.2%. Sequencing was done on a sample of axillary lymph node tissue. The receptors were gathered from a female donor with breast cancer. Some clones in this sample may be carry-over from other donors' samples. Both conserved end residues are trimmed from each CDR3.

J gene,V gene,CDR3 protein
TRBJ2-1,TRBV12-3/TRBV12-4,ASSPPVGFPSYNEQF
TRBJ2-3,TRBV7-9,ASSFFLGGTGTDTQY
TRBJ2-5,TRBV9,ASSVARIPQETQY
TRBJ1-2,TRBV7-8,ASSPRPQTGGGYT
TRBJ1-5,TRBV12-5,ASTFSANSNQPQH
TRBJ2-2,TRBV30,AWSGRRAGELF
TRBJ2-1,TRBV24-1,ATSDGSGRAANEQF
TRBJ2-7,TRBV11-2,ASSTGGGRDEQY
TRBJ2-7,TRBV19,AGSQDWSGTYEQY
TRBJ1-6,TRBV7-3,ASSLAGGHNSPLH
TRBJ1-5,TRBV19,ASSIPGRNQPQH
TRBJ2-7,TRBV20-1,SVRQSYEQY
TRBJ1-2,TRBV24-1,ATGIGYGYT
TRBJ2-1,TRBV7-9,ASSSRTSGRDLNEQF
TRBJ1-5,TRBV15,ATSRDHETGQPQH
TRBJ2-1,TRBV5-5,ASSPSGNTYNERF
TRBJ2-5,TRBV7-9,ASSSGTGYTQY
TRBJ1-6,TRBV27,ASSFRMGSPLH
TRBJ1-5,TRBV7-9,ASSSDRGPIQPQH
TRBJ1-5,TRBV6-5,ASSPHGNSNQPQH
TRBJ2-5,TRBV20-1,SASGGAQETQY
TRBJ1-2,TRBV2,ANSVGTGYGYT
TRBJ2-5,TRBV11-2,ASRLMGRETQY
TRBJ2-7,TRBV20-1,SARETGTYYEQY
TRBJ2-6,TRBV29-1,SVAPGLGTTGANVLT
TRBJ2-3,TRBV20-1,SATTTGYTDTQY
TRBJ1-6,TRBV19,ASSITVAGHSPLH